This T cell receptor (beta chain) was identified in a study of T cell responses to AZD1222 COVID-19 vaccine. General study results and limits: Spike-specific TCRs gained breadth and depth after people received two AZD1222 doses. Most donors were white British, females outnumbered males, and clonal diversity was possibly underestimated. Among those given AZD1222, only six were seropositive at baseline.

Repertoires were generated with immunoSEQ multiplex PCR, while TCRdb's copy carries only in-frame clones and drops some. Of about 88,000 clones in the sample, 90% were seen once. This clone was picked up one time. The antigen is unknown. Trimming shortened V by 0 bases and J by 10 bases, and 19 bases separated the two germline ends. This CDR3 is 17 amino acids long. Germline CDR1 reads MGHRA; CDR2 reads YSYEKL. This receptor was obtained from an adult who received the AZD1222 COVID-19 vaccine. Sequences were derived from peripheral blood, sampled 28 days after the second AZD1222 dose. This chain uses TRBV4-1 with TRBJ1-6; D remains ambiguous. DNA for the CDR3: TGCGCCAGCAGCCAAGATCAGTATGAGGCCTACGGGTCACCCCTCCACTTT. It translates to CASSQDQYEAYGSPLHF.